This T cell receptor beta chain was observed in a study of shared T cell receptors in the human thymus (dated by TCRdb to the early 2020s). Regarding the complete study: The study investigated the way shared, self-reactive T-cell receptor alpha chains are produced in the human thymus.

The germline V end is reduced by 5 bases and the J end by 5 bases; junction bases left unmatched: 7. The germline V gene supplies CDR1 SGHNT and CDR2 YENEEA. The CDR3, from cysteine to phenylalanine, totals 15 residues. The DNA shown is the 45-base CDR3, in frame from base 1. Libraries were constructed by the immunoSEQ multiplex PCR assay. The table comes from immuneACCESS by way of TCRdb, which keeps in-frame sequences with V and J called. Part of the clones is missing from these tables; in studies checked, under half for an unresolved V gene and the rest for unknown reasons. The sample table contains 640,000 or so clones; only one count was recorded for more than 75% of them. 0.0094% of the sample goes to the ten largest clones. Worth noting for this clone: Its antigen is still unknown. No much larger clone is present one base from it, and per-base qualities are unavailable.

This sample also belongs to another study, concerning human thymus T cells. The second study, in turn, reports: The donors were immunologically healthy infants in Finland who had open corrective cardiac surgery for congenital heart defects. Thymus tissue was obtained as surgical resects removed during corrective cardiac surgery. V and J gene segment usage appeared biased in both thymic and peripheral blood repertoires. The related research found that thymic TCR repertoires overlapped highly between unrelated individuals. The study used roughly 8 infant thymus samples plus four related peripheral blood samples to characterize TCR alpha and beta repertoires. Donor ages ranged from roughly 6 to 244 days, and the cohort comprised five to seven male and a couple of female infants. Thymocytes were mechanically released from the tissue and were stored as pellets of roughly 9.5-34 million cells at -70 degrees C. A QIAsymphony instrument was used to extract genomic DNA from frozen cell pellets. Using the immunoSEQ multiplex PCR assay, the TCRB and TCRAD loci were amplified from a standardized quantity of quality-controlled genomic DNA. The amplicons covered the V(D)J region and were long enough to include the CDR3 and to identify the V and J genes. Through the commercial immunoSEQ service, the amplicons were sequenced on an Illumina platform. Primer bias and sequencing errors were corrected using previously described methods, and TCRAD and TCRB definitions followed the IMGT database. immunoSEQ Analyzer 3.0 and VDJTools were used for repertoire analysis, which covered basic statistics, V/J segment usage, diversity estimates, rarefaction and pairwise overlap. Diversity was estimated with Chao1, ChaoE, Efron-Thisted, Shannon and inverse Simpson indices, and also on datasets down-sampled to the smallest sample. Repertoire overlap was assessed by strict matching of CDR3 nucleotide sequence, V gene and J gene, and clustering was done by Jaccard-based multidimensional scaling. On average, roughly 850,000 unique TCRB clonotypes were obtained from thymus samples, compared with about 84,000 from blood samples.

The TCR comes from a boy under two years old with a congenital heart defect. Donor details come from another sample of the same person, matched by shared clones. The sequenced material came from thymocytes. The chain is assembled from TRBV11-3 and TRBJ2-2; TRBD1 matches 8 bases in the middle. The CDR3 region reads CASSRQGKGTGELFF. The bases read TGTGCCAGCAGCCGACAGGGGAAAGGGACCGGGGAGCTGTTTTTT.